This TCR beta chain emerged from a study of T cell repertoires in cytomegalovirus infection. CDR1 is SGHVS and CDR2 is FQNEAQ in the germline V gene. This CDR3 comprises 14 residues. TCRdb passed the reads through MiXCR, listing each CDR3 protein once. The sample carries about 52,000 distinct CDR3 sequences, 20% recorded once. This clonotype showed up just a few times. The antigen is unknown. Compared with germline, one end of the junction differs, possibly owing to a read error. The chain couples TRBV7-8 to TRBJ1-1; D is unresolved. Sequences were derived from CD8+ T cells from cultured PBMCs, sampled from culture after CMV antigen stimulation. The TCR comes from a human donor in good health (CMV status not recorded). Some clones in this sample may be carry-over from other donors' samples. This chain's CDR3 is CASSLTGRNNEAFF. Here the CDR3 DNA reads TGTGCCAGCAGCTTGACGGGGAGGAACAATGAAGCTTTCTTT.